A selection of T cell receptor beta chains follows, all from one sample in a study of T cells after yellow fever vaccination. TCRdb re-called the 5' RACE reads through MiXCR, storing one row per CDR3 protein. The table has roughly 500,000 distinct CDR3 sequences, 15% to 20% seen once. The sample here was PBMCs, taken 15 days after the yellow fever booster vaccination. Receptors originate from a man between 25 and 39 years old who received the YFV17D yellow fever vaccine. Each CDR3 is given with its conserved first and last residue. The D gene is left open where the match is weak. Some rows mark clone size as missing; the rest say once, few, many or name a class of expanded clone.

V	size	J	D	CDR3	DNA
TRBV7-2	few	TRBJ2-1	.	CASSQRGPSYSYNEQFF	TGTGCCAGCAGCCAACGTGGGCCTTCCTACTCCTACAATGAGCAGTTCTTC
TRBV6-5	many	TRBJ2-7	.	CASSDLYEQYF	TGTGCCAGCAGTGACCTCTACGAGCAGTACTTC
TRBV5-4	.	TRBJ2-1	TRBD2	CASSFGAAGGIGEQFF	TGTGCCAGCAGCTTCGGAGCAGCGGGAGGGATTGGTGAGCAGTTCTTC
TRBV12-3/TRBV12-4	few	TRBJ1-2	.	CASSPPAGPTGYTF	TGTGCCAGCAGTCCCCCCGCGGGACCAACTGGCTACACCTTC
TRBV12-5	.	TRBJ1-1	.	CASGLSPNTEAFF	TGTGCTAGTGGTTTGAGCCCGAACACTGAAGCTTTCTTT
TRBV18	.	TRBJ2-3	.	CASSSAADTQYF	TGTGCCAGCTCGTCGGCCGCAGATACGCAGTATTTT
TRBV20-1	.	TRBJ2-7	.	CSAGQVQHEQYF	TGCAGTGCTGGGCAGGTTCAGCACGAGCAGTACTTC
TRBV6-1	.	TRBJ2-2	TRBD1	CASGAGGRNTGELFF	TGTGCCAGCGGGGCAGGGGGTAGAAACACCGGGGAGCTGTTTTTT
TRBV18	.	TRBJ2-5	TRBD2	CASSPPSGRAETQYF	TGTGCCAGCTCACCACCTAGCGGGAGGGCTGAGACCCAGTACTTC
TRBV28	few	TRBJ2-3	.	CASSLTPRDDTQYF	TGTGCCAGCAGTTTAACCCCACGGGATGATACGCAGTATTTT
TRBV15	few	TRBJ2-1	.	CATSSRTPNNEQFF	TGTGCCACCAGCAGCAGAACCCCGAACAATGAGCAGTTCTTC
TRBV6-4	few	TRBJ2-3	.	CASSDWNLDSYYTDTQYF	TGTGCCAGCAGTGACTGGAACCTCGACAGCTATTACACAGATACGCAGTATTTT
TRBV7-8	few	TRBJ2-1	TRBD2	CASSSPGLAVYNEQFF	TGTGCCAGCTCCTCCCCCGGGCTAGCGGTCTACAATGAGCAGTTCTTC
TRBV7-2	.	TRBJ2-3	.	CASSLAGTVLSTDTQYF	TGTGCCAGCAGCTTAGCGGGTACAGTACTTAGCACAGATACGCAGTATTTT
TRBV18	few	TRBJ2-7	TRBD1	CASSPGQISEQYF	TGTGCCAGCTCACCGGGACAGATCTCCGAGCAGTACTTC
TRBV9	many	TRBJ2-1	.	CASSVLSSENEQFF	TGTGCCAGCAGCGTTCTCTCTTCCGAGAATGAGCAGTTCTTC
TRBV7-4	.	TRBJ1-4	.	CASSHSAESNEKLFF	TGTGCCAGCAGCCATTCGGCAGAGAGTAATGAAAAACTGTTTTTT
TRBV12-3/TRBV12-4	many	TRBJ1-1	TRBD1	CASTNPGGNTEAFF	TGTGCCAGCACCAACCCAGGGGGGAACACTGAAGCTTTCTTT
TRBV2	.	TRBJ2-7	.	CASNGLRSYEQYF	TGTGCCAGCAATGGGCTAAGATCCTACGAGCAGTACTTC
TRBV5-5	.	TRBJ1-2	.	CASSLGQLPYGYTF	TGTGCCAGCAGCTTGGGACAGCTTCCCTATGGCTACACCTTC
TRBV4-3	.	TRBJ1-1	TRBD1	CASSQRGQGNTEAFF	TGCGCCAGCAGCCAACGCGGACAGGGGAACACTGAAGCTTTCTTT
TRBV9	.	TRBJ2-1	.	CASSVAGTGLRWDYNEQFF	TGTGCCAGCAGCGTAGCTGGAACAGGATTGCGTTGGGACTACAATGAGCAGTTCTTC
TRBV7-3	many	TRBJ2-7	TRBD1	CASSPGTGTPYEQYF	TGTGCCAGCAGCCCTGGGACAGGGACGCCCTACGAGCAGTACTTC
TRBV5-1	.	TRBJ2-1	.	CASSLDVQDSYSSYNEQFF	TGCGCCAGCAGCTTGGATGTACAAGACAGTTATAGCTCCTACAATGAGCAGTTCTTC
TRBV28	.	TRBJ2-5	.	CASSSRKLITQETQYF	TGTGCCAGCAGTTCCCGAAAGTTAATTACACAAGAGACCCAGTACTTC
TRBV6-2/TRBV6-3	.	TRBJ2-1	.	CASSSPGGGSYNEQFF	TGTGCCAGCAGTTCGCCCGGGGGCGGGTCTTACAATGAGCAGTTCTTC
TRBV18	.	TRBJ1-1	TRBD1	CASSQRQGWGAFF	TGTGCCAGCTCACAGAGACAGGGCTGGGGAGCTTTCTTT
TRBV12-3/TRBV12-4	.	TRBJ2-5	.	CASSSSLTSETQYF	TGTGCCAGCAGTTCCTCCTTGACTTCAGAGACCCAGTACTTC
TRBV15	.	TRBJ2-7	TRBD2	CATSSPGTSGIYEQYF	TGTGCCACCAGCAGCCCAGGGACTAGCGGGATTTACGAGCAGTACTTC
TRBV12-3/TRBV12-4	.	TRBJ2-3	.	CASSTSSDTQYF	TGTGCCAGCAGTACATCCTCAGATACGCAGTATTTT
TRBV20-1	.	TRBJ2-7	TRBD1	CSGRTGDEQYF	TGCAGTGGTAGGACAGGGGACGAGCAGTACTTC
TRBV10-2	few	TRBJ2-1	.	CASSDYQRTYNEQFF	TGCGCCAGCAGTGATTACCAGCGGACCTACAATGAGCAGTTCTTC
TRBV12-3/TRBV12-4	.	TRBJ2-3	.	CASWGVTDTQYF	TGTGCCAGTTGGGGGGTCACAGATACGCAGTATTTT
TRBV5-4	.	TRBJ2-3	.	CASSLSAGLSSTDTQYF	TGTGCCAGCAGCTTGTCGGCGGGACTCTCTAGCACAGATACGCAGTATTTT
TRBV18	.	TRBJ1-5	TRBD1	CASSLFYTGENQPQHF	TGTGCCAGCTCACTTTTCTACACAGGGGAAAATCAGCCCCAGCATTTT
TRBV12-3/TRBV12-4	few	TRBJ2-1	.	CASSFEAEQFF	TGTGCCAGCAGTTTTGAGGCTGAGCAGTTCTTC
TRBV12-3/TRBV12-4	few	TRBJ2-7	.	CASILGGGTSYEQYF	TGTGCCAGCATTCTCGGAGGGGGAACCTCCTACGAGCAGTACTTC
TRBV3-1	few	TRBJ2-4	TRBD1	CASSQPDRSHWKNIQYF	TGTGCCAGCAGCCAACCGGACAGGAGCCATTGGAAAAACATTCAGTACTTC
TRBV10-3	many	TRBJ2-3	.	CAISGGQDGDTQYF	TGTGCCATCAGTGGGGGACAAGACGGAGATACGCAGTATTTT
TRBV12-3/TRBV12-4	.	TRBJ2-4	.	CASSLSGGRNIQYF	TGTGCCAGCAGTTTGTCGGGGGGCAGGAACATTCAGTACTTC
TRBV15	few	TRBJ2-1	.	CATSRGGTAYNEQFF	TGTGCCACCAGCAGAGGAGGAACGGCCTACAATGAGCAGTTCTTC
TRBV7-9	.	TRBJ2-1	TRBD2	CASSLSGSGNEQFF	TGTGCCAGCAGCTTAAGCGGGAGTGGCAATGAGCAGTTCTTC
TRBV28	.	TRBJ2-2	TRBD1	CASRIGQGTGELFF	TGTGCCAGCAGGATCGGACAGGGCACCGGGGAGCTGTTTTTT
TRBV9	.	TRBJ1-6	.	CASSVGGYRTNSPLHF	TGTGCCAGCAGCGTAGGAGGTTATCGGACCAATTCACCCCTCCACTTT
TRBV7-2	few	TRBJ2-7	.	CASSFTGPHYEQYF	TGTGCCAGCAGCTTTACGGGACCTCACTACGAGCAGTACTTC
TRBV28	many	TRBJ2-5	TRBD2	CASRSAGGAGGPGETQYF	TGTGCCAGCAGGTCCGCGGGTGGTGCGGGAGGGCCTGGAGAGACCCAGTACTTC
TRBV7-9	.	TRBJ2-2	TRBD2	CATRTSEVAGELFF	TGTGCCACCCGGACTAGCGAAGTCGCCGGGGAGCTGTTTTTT
TRBV21-1	.	TRBJ2-5	.	CASSKHNRETQYF	TGTGCCAGCAGCAAACATAATCGAGAGACCCAGTACTTC
TRBV6-1	.	TRBJ1-5	.	CASSEAERQPQHF	TGTGCCAGCAGTGAAGCTGAGAGGCAGCCCCAGCATTTT
TRBV4-3	few	TRBJ2-1	.	CASSQESSTKGGEQFF	TGCGCCAGCAGCCAAGAATCCAGTACCAAGGGTGGTGAGCAGTTCTTC
TRBV10-3	.	TRBJ1-1	.	CAIRLGGVTEAFF	TGTGCCATCAGGCTCGGGGGAGTCACTGAAGCTTTCTTT
TRBV7-9	.	TRBJ2-4	.	CASSSNKNIQYF	TGTGCCAGCAGCTCGAATAAAAACATTCAGTACTTC
TRBV12-3/TRBV12-4	few	TRBJ2-5	.	CASSHPEGIQETQYF	TGTGCCAGCAGTCACCCCGAGGGGATCCAAGAGACCCAGTACTTC
TRBV5-6	few	TRBJ1-5	.	CASSSDLSNQPQHF	TGTGCCAGCAGCTCGGACCTATCTAATCAGCCCCAGCATTTT
TRBV6-5	many	TRBJ2-1	.	CASSSILNFSYNEQFF	TGTGCCAGCAGTTCCATACTCAATTTCTCCTACAATGAGCAGTTCTTC